What follows are 7 T cell receptor beta chains derived from one specimen sequenced in a study of shared clonotypes between healthy human individuals. Method: immunoSEQ multiplex PCR; TCRdb's copy keeps in-frame clones and lacks some. The table lists roughly 2.5 million clones, over 85% of them singletons. Sequences were obtained from naive CD4+ T cells sorted from blood. Subset described: CD45RA+ positively selected. All receptors come from a man between 18 and 35 years old in good health.

Concerning this clone itself: A much larger clone differs from this one at a single base, so this may be a read error. This CDR3 is also generated by other DNA sequences in the sample. V and J are TRBV7-3 and TRBJ2-2; D remains unclear. Germline V gene lookup returns CDR1 SGHTA and CDR2 FQGTGA. V lost 3 bases and J 1 base, leaving 0 bases between the germline ends. This CDR3 has 12 residues. Here the CDR3 DNA reads TGTGCCAGCAGCTTGAACACCGGGGAGCTGTTTTTT. This sequence encodes CASSLNTGELFF.

This clone was seen a handful of times. V and J are TRBV2 and TRBJ2-3, with 9 nucleotides matching TRBD2. Per the germline V gene, CDR1 is SNHLY and CDR2 is FYNNEI. CDR3 size: 15 residues. J lost 2 bases, V lost 8 bases, and 8 bases had no gene match. This chain's CDR3 is CASESSGAPTDTQYF. In nucleotides, the CDR3 is TGTGCCAGCGAATCTAGCGGGGCACCCACAGATACGCAGTATTTT.

As regards this clone: Other DNA sequences in the same sample also yield this CDR3. This chain uses TRBV5-1 with TRBJ1-1; 7 nucleotides agree with TRBD1. Germline V gives CDR1 SGHRS, CDR2 YFSETQ. This CDR3 is built from 14 residues. With V trimmed by 2 bases and J by 2 bases, 3 bases remained unmatched. CDR3 DNA: TGCGCCAGCAGCTTACAGGGGCAAAACACTGAAGCTTTCTTT. This gives the protein CASSLQGQNTEAFF.

The chain uses TRBV5-5 and TRBJ2-2; D perhaps matches TRBD1 (6 bases). Germline assignment: CDR1 SGHKS and CDR2 YYEKEE (reference sequence). There are 16 residues in the CDR3. Trimming cost V 2 bases and J 7 bases, with 18 bases left between them. The CDR3 bases are TGTGCCAGCAGCTTATATCTTGGGGGCGCGGGCGGGGAGCTGTTTTTT. Translated: CASSLYLGGAGGELFF.

The rearrangement uses TRBV19 and TRBJ1-5; D call uncertain. The V end lost 7 bases, the J end lost 8 bases, and 21 bases lay between the germline ends. From germline, CDR1 is LNHDA and CDR2 SQIVND (reference sequence). The CDR3 sequence is 15 residues long. In DNA form, the CDR3 reads TGTGCCAGTACTCTTTCGGACGGTCCTTTCAAGCCCCAGCATTTT. Encoded protein: CASTLSDGPFKPQHF.

The rearrangement joins TRBV4-3 to TRBJ2-7, with D perhaps matching TRBD2 (6 bases). The V and J ends lost 5 bases and 0 bases respectively, with 14 bases between them. From germline, CDR1 is LGHNA and CDR2 YSLEER. This CDR3 region has 15 residues. CDR3 sequence: CASSRRGGDSYEQYF. The CDR3 DNA is TGCGCCAGCAGCAGGCGGGGCGGAGACTCCTACGAGCAGTACTTC.

DNA for the CDR3: TGTGCCAGTAGTATAGATGGCGGGAGCCTCTACAATGAGCAGTTCTTC. As protein: CASSIDGGSLYNEQFF. The chain carries TRBV19 and TRBJ2-1; 7 bases line up with TRBD2. The CDR3 spans 16 residues. With V trimmed by 0 bases and J by 3 bases, 5 bases remained unmatched. Germline loops: CDR1 LNHDA, CDR2 SQIVND (reference sequence).